The rows below give T cell receptor beta chains drawn from one sample of a study of cytomegalovirus exposure and HLA in healthy donors. The assay was immunoSEQ multiplex PCR, and TCRdb's table has in-frame clones only and misses some. Here the sample spans 210,000 or so clones, 75% to 80% being singletons. Specimen: PBMCs. These receptors were collected from a man younger than 35 in good health and CMV-seronegative. Each CDR3 is given with its conserved first and last residue. The order of the fields is D gene, V gene, clone size, J gene, CDR3 length, CDR3 protein, CDR3 DNA. A D gene is named only where the DNA matches it firmly. Clone size is not always given. Where it is, it says once, few, many or a class for expanded clones.

TRBD2	TRBV19	NA	TRBJ2-3	16	CASSFGPSGSTDTQYF	TGTGCCAGTAGCTTCGGGCCTAGCGGGAGTACAGATACGCAGTATTTT
NA	TRBV6-5	NA	TRBJ1-1	15	CASSSPSGESTEAFF	TGTGCCAGCAGTTCCCCGAGCGGGGAATCCACTGAAGCTTTCTTT
NA	TRBV11-3	NA	TRBJ2-7	16	CASSLVTDSSSYEQYF	TGTGCCAGCAGCTTAGTTACAGACAGTTCCTCCTACGAGCAGTACTTC
TRBD1	TRBV9	NA	TRBJ2-2	18	CASSVAPGQGASIGELFF	TGTGCCAGCAGCGTAGCACCCGGACAGGGGGCTTCTATCGGGGAGCTGTTTTTT
TRBD1	TRBV6-6	NA	TRBJ1-1	15	CASSYSGQGGAEAFF	TGTGCCAGCAGTTACTCAGGACAGGGAGGGGCTGAAGCTTTCTTT
NA	TRBV4-1	NA	TRBJ2-2	18	CASSQLGGGPFGTGELFF	TGCGCCAGCAGCCAACTAGGGGGAGGGCCGTTTGGCACCGGGGAGCTGTTTTTT
NA	TRBV7-9	NA	TRBJ2-7	12	CASSPGFYEQYF	TGTGCCAGCAGCCCCGGGTTTTACGAGCAGTACTTC
NA	TRBV29-1	few	TRBJ1-2	11	CSGTTRGGYTF	TGCAGCGGCACGACAAGGGGAGGCTACACCTTC
TRBD1	TRBV7-2	NA	TRBJ2-5	16	CASSPRQQGNGETQYF	TGTGCCAGCAGCCCAAGGCAACAGGGGAACGGAGAGACCCAGTACTTC
TRBD2	TRBV7-9	NA	TRBJ2-3	16	CASRIEYGGARDTQYF	TGTGCCAGTCGAATCGAATACGGGGGGGCGAGGGATACGCAGTATTTT
TRBD2	TRBV9	NA	TRBJ2-3	16	CASSVTRAGGTDTQYF	TGTGCCAGCAGCGTCACTCGGGCGGGGGGCACAGATACGCAGTATTTT
TRBD2	TRBV27	NA	TRBJ2-1	16	CASSHTTSGGRGKQFF	TGTGCCAGCAGTCACACTACTAGCGGGGGACGTGGGAAGCAGTTCTTC
NA	TRBV5-1	few	TRBJ2-6	13	CASTHSGANVLTF	TGCGCCAGCACCCACTCTGGGGCCAACGTCCTGACTTTC
NA	TRBV5-6	NA	TRBJ2-4	17	CASSLATLWLAKNIQYF	TGTGCCAGCAGCTTGGCGACACTTTGGTTAGCCAAAAACATTCAGTACTTC
TRBD1	TRBV7-8	NA	TRBJ1-6	16	CASSLVQGGNNSPLHF	TGTGCCAGCAGCTTGGTCCAGGGGGGAAATAATTCACCCCTCCACTTT
TRBD1	TRBV28	NA	TRBJ2-5	14	CASTPDRGLETQYF	TGTGCCAGCACCCCCGACAGGGGGCTGGAGACCCAGTACTTC
NA	TRBV27	NA	TRBJ2-5	15	CASSYPLAPGETQYF	TGTGCCAGCAGTTACCCCCTAGCGCCGGGGGAGACCCAGTACTTC
NA	TRBV7-2	NA	TRBJ1-4	15	CASSFLGGAGEKLFF	TGTGCCAGCAGCTTCCTCGGGGGGGCTGGGGAAAAACTGTTTTTT
NA	TRBV19	NA	TRBJ1-1	14	CASSVKAQGPEAFF	TGTGCCAGTAGTGTAAAGGCACAGGGACCCGAAGCTTTCTTT
TRBD2	TRBV4-1	NA	TRBJ2-7	19	CASSQDLPGSSGGSYEQYF	TGCGCCAGCAGCCAAGATCTTCCGGGCTCTAGCGGGGGCTCATACGAGCAGTACTTC
TRBD1	TRBV7-9	NA	TRBJ1-1	14	CSSSYSGTATEAFF	TGTTCCAGCAGCTATAGTGGGACAGCCACTGAAGCTTTCTTT
TRBD2	TRBV5-4	NA	TRBJ2-5	15	CASSLVTGGVETQYF	TGTGCCAGCAGCTTGGTTACGGGAGGGGTGGAGACCCAGTACTTC
TRBD2	TRBV9	once	TRBJ2-2	20	CASSVEGLAGLPEDTGELFF	TGTGCCAGCAGCGTAGAAGGACTAGCGGGATTACCAGAAGACACCGGGGAGCTGTTTTTT
TRBD1	TRBV25-1	NA	TRBJ2-5	14	CASSDTGAGETQYF	TGTGCCAGCAGTGATACAGGGGCTGGGGAGACCCAGTACTTC
TRBD1	TRBV4-1	once	TRBJ1-1	15	CASSEENYRGPKAFF	TGCGCCAGCAGCGAAGAAAACTACAGGGGACCTAAAGCTTTCTTT
TRBD1	TRBV7-2	NA	TRBJ1-1	17	CASSLGDRGGMNTEAFF	TGTGCCAGCAGCTTAGGGGACAGGGGTGGAATGAACACTGAAGCTTTCTTT
TRBD2	TRBV5-1	NA	TRBJ2-3	16	CASSLDSGGFADTQYF	TGCGCCAGCAGCTTGGATAGCGGGGGTTTTGCAGATACGCAGTATTTT